The TCR beta chain described here comes from a study of cytomegalovirus exposure and HLA in healthy donors. About the research overall: From donors who were HLA-typed, an early data release held about 85 million unique TCRs. Broader study findings: The majority of CMV-associated TCR beta chains were reported as apparently HLA-restricted in a later analysis.

Between the trimmed V and J ends, which lost 5 bases and 4 bases, there was a span of 18 bases. Germline V CDR1 and CDR2: MNHEY, SMNVEV (reference sequence). The CDR3 totals 16 residues. Of note for this clone: Its antigen is undetermined.

The PCR ran on 60 Vbeta and 13 Jbeta primers. Method: immunoSEQ multiplex PCR; TCRdb's copy keeps in-frame clones and lacks some. The sample has 95,000 to 150,000 clones, under 70% seen once. The chain joins TRBV27 to TRBJ1-5, with a possible D match to TRBD1 (6 bases). Material for sequencing was PBMCs. The receptor's source is a man in his late teens or twenties in good health and CMV-seronegative. The CDR3, as DNA: TGTGCCAGCAGTACCCTGTGGGGGGGCGGGAATCAGCCCCAGCATTTT. Amino acids: CASSTLWGGGNQPQHF.